This section outlines one T cell receptor (beta chain) sequence together with its context. Antigen: not known. The data originate from a study of shared clonotypes between healthy human individuals. This table comes from immunoSEQ multiplex PCR, and its TCRdb copy is limited to in-frame clones, with some not included. The table includes approximately 530,000 clones, about 96% detected once. Whole-study findings and limits: Clonotypes not shared had lower generation probabilities than those common to all four donors. Despite large depth, sorted-subset datasets appeared incompletely sequenced.

Germline assignment: CDR1 MNHNS and CDR2 SASEGT. Trimming removed 10 bases from V and 2 bases from J; junction bases left unmatched: 8. This CDR3 has 13 amino acids. The source material was naive CD4+ T cells sorted from blood. Subset: CD45RA+ positively selected. This receptor was identified in a woman aged 25-40 years in good health. The J gene is TRBJ2-7, the V gene TRBV6-1; 7 nucleotides align to TRBD1. CDR3 sequence (DNA): TGTGCCACCGAGACAGGGCCAACCTACGAGCAGTACTTC. This translates into CATETGPTYEQYF.